This T cell receptor (beta chain) was captured by sequencing in a study of tumor-infiltrating lymphocytes in localized non-small cell lung cancer. The overall study: Patients included smokers and never-smokers with various histologies, some sampled after neoadjuvant chemotherapy.

General study findings and limits: T-cell fraction did not differ between immunotypes IM1 and IM2. Recurrence-free survival showed no association with tumor T-cell fraction.

The data were produced by immunoSEQ multiplex PCR, yet TCRdb's version contains in-frame clones alone and is incomplete. The data contain about 22,000 clones, 80% of them seen just once; the ten biggest clones take up 3% to 3.5%. Trimming stripped 3 bases from V and 4 bases from J, with 13 bases between. Per germline, CDR1 LNHDA and CDR2 SQIVND (reference sequence). The CDR3 runs 15 residues. This clone was seen once. Its antigen is still unknown. The receptor comes from a human donor with non-small cell lung cancer. The sequenced material came from lung tumor tissue. The chain joins TRBV19 to TRBJ2-1, with D possibly matching TRBD2 (6 bases). The CDR3 is CASSMGAGGYNEQFF. DNA of the CDR3: TGTGCCAGTAGTATGGGAGCGGGTGGATACAATGAGCAGTTCTTC.